This T cell receptor (beta chain) was captured by sequencing in a study of regulatory T cells in long-lasting Graves disease. Study results and limitations: New patients shared fewer public clonotypes (about 970) than persistent patients did (roughly 2,700).

As to time point: newly diagnosed GD, antithyroid drugs for less than 3 months. Extracted PBMC RNA gave rise to the TCR library. With regard to this clonotype: Its antigen is unidentified.

According to the study, TCR beta libraries were built with iRepertoire HTBI primers and CDR3-region Arm-PCR. Per the original data handling: The samples included around 64 TRBV and some 15 TRBJ segments. In TCRdb, the multiplex PCR reads were re-called with MiXCR into one record per CDR3 protein. In this record, the V and J calls reflect TCRdb's handling and not the investigators' own analysis. The sample holds some 450,000 distinct CDR3 sequences; over 15% are singletons and the top ten take roughly 10%. The ends lost 5 bases at V and 4 bases at J; junction bases unmatched: 10. Germline CDR1 is SQVTM and CDR2 is ANQGSEA. The CDR3 spans 14 residues. The same specimen was also included in a second study, on T cells in Graves' hyperthyroidism and ophthalmopathy. This second study says: Expanded thyroid clonotypes (above 0.001) were mostly also found in blood.

This TCR came from a woman aged 25 to 39 with Graves disease. Sequencing was performed on peripheral blood mononuclear cells (PBMCs), taken at new diagnosis, from a patient treated with antithyroid drugs. This chain links TRBV29-1 with TRBJ1-2; 7 bases align to TRBD1. The CDR3 coding sequence is TGCAGCGTTCCGAGGACAGGCTCTGGCTATGGCTACACCTTC. This sequence encodes CSVPRTGSGYGYTF. Full variable domain (rest looked up from reference TRBV29-1 and TRBJ1-2): SAVISQKPSRDICQRGTSLTIQCQVDSQVTMMFWYRQQPGQSLTLIATANQGSEATYESGFVIDKFPISRPNLTFSTLTVSNMSPEDSSIYLCSVPRTGSGYGYTFGSGTRLTVV.